One and the same sample provided the 4 T cell receptor beta chains below, sequenced in a study of T-cell reconstitution after alpha-beta-depleted transplantation in children. Preparation of the TCRbeta library was carried out with unique molecular identifiers. TCRdb fed the PCR reads into MiXCR, producing one record per CDR3 protein. The repertoire consists of around 450,000 distinct CDR3 sequences, with 43% occurring once and the leading ten covering under 35%. The material was PBMCs, obtained before TCRalphabeta/CD19-depleted stem cell transplant. The source of these receptors is a girl aged 2 to 9 with aplastic anemia, due to receive a stem cell transplant.

This clonotype was seen at least ten times. V gene TRBV2 combines with J gene TRBJ2-7; 12 bases match TRBD1. CDR3 length: 16 residues. V lost 6 bases to trimming and J lost 4 bases; unmatched junction nucleotides: 10. The V gene's germline CDR1 is SNHLY and CDR2 FYNNEI. CDR3 protein: CASRRDRGPLEYEQYF. The CDR3 DNA sequence: TGTGCCAGCAGACGGGACAGGGGGCCTTTAGAGTACGAGCAGTACTTC.

This sequence joins TRBV20-1 and TRBJ2-3; tentatively, D is TRBD1 (6 bases). The germline V and J ends were trimmed by 7 bases and 2 bases, with 13 bases remaining between them. The CDR3 is made up of 13 amino acids. CDR1 and CDR2 (germline): DFQATT, SNEGSKA (reference sequence). The CDR3 DNA reads TGCAGTGGTCGGGACACTTTCACAGATACGCAGTATTTT. It yields the protein CSGRDTFTDTQYF.

This chain uses TRBV3-1 with TRBJ2-3, with TRBD2 matching 7 bases. Trimming at V came to 2 bases and at J to 0 bases, leaving 14 bases not matched to a gene. CDR1 and CDR2 from the germline V gene are LGHDT and YNNKEL (reference sequence). The CDR3 has 19 residues. CDR3 sequence: CASSQSSGGTSLSTDTQYF. As DNA, the CDR3 is TGTGCCAGCAGCCAATCCTCGGGAGGTACCTCCCTTAGCACAGATACGCAGTATTTT.

In this sample, this clonotype turned up a few times. The genes are TRBV19 and TRBJ2-3; D is perhaps TRBD2 (5 bases). Trimming cost V 0 bases and J 3 bases, with 16 bases left between them. Germline assignment: CDR1 LNHDA and CDR2 SQIVND (reference sequence). This CDR3 is built from 17 residues. The CDR3, as DNA: TGTGCCAGTAGTATAGATGATTCGGACCGGGGTACAGATACGCAGTATTTT. Translated: CASSIDDSDRGTDTQYF.